Below, 2 T cell receptor beta chains from the same sample are listed, as sequenced in a study of T-cell memory formation after mild COVID-19. TCRdb independently ran MiXCR on the 5' RACE reads; one entry per CDR3 protein. Of around 340,000 distinct CDR3 sequences detected, around 15% appear once; the ten largest clones hold about a fifth. The sequenced sample was PBMCs or a T cell subset sorted from them (not recorded which). All receptors derive from a man aged 18 to 35 who had mild COVID-19 (a few samples of this study predate the infection). Cell type and time point are not known.

The chain joins TRBV9 to TRBJ2-3, with 11 bases fitting TRBD2. The J segment lost 5 bases and the V segment lost 2 bases, leaving 4 bases of the junction unmatched. The germline CDR1 and CDR2 sequences are SGDLS and YYNGEE. The CDR3 covers 15 residues. In DNA form, the CDR3 reads TGTGCCAGCAGCGTCCTAGCGGGGGGAGTAGATACGCAGTATTTT. Amino acids: CASSVLAGGVDTQYF. The variable domain in full, with the rest retrieved from reference TRBV9 and TRBJ2-3, is DSGVTQTPKHLITATGQRVTLRCSPRSGDLSVYWYQQSLDQGLQFLIQYYNGEERAKGNILERFSAQQFPDLHSELNLSSLELGDSALYFCASSVLAGGVDTQYFGPGTRLTVL.

The rearrangement links TRBV5-1 to TRBJ2-3, with a tentative D call TRBD2 (5 bases). Trimming took 0 bases from V and 2 from J, leaving 7 bases between them. This CDR3 contains 14 residues. The V gene's germline CDR1 is SGHRS and CDR2 YFSETQ. As DNA, the CDR3 is TGCGCCAGCAGCTTGGTTAGCGACACAGATACGCAGTATTTT. Its translation is CASSLVSDTDTQYF.